The T cell receptor beta chain described here comes from a study of T cells expressing NK-cell markers (dated by TCRdb to the early 2020s). Broadly, across the study: In sorted CD3+CD56+NKG2C+, CD3+CD56+NKG2C- and CD3+CD56-NKG2C+ T-cell subsets from eight or nine donors, TCR beta-chain repertoires were profiled. Seven of the eight sequenced donors were HCMV-seropositive and one was HCMV-seronegative. The eight sequenced donors were randomly selected healthy volunteers, three men and five women. Illumina HiSeq 2000/2500, MiSeq or NextSeq was used to sequence libraries as 2 x 150 bp reads. What the research found in general, with its limitations: Those dominant clonotypes were again the most abundant among CD3+CD56-NKG2C+ cells in four donors, at about 25-60.1%. It remained unclear whether the expanded NKG2C-expressing T cell clones were specific for HCMV antigens. For five or six donors, the dominant CD3+CD56+NKG2C+ clonotypes were among the top 10 CD8+ clonotypes and accounted for 1.0-7.0% of CD8+ T cells.

Worth noting for this clonotype: Its antigen is not yet known.

Sequencing was carried out with an Illumina HiSeq 2000. TCR beta cDNA libraries were prepared using 5'RACE template switching, which introduced a universal primer site and unique molecular identifiers. Priming for cDNA synthesis came from the TCR beta constant segment, and two successive PCR amplification steps followed. In the source study's methods: Reads were demultiplexed and grouped by UMI with MIGEC, and clonotypes were assembled and quantified with MiTCR. To exclude erroneous sequences, any TCR cDNA sequence not supported by at least two reads was discarded. Downstream repertoire analysis used the tcR package, and clonotypes were matched across fractions by CDR3 nucleotide sequence plus V segment. VDJmatch was used to annotate antigen specificity against VDJdb, with one amino acid substitution allowed in CDR3. TCRdb reprocessed the reads; each CDR3 protein sequence makes one entry, and DNA is unavailable. The V and J calls follow TCRdb's processing rather than the paper's. The sample table holds more than 250,000 distinct CDR3 sequences. The top ten clones comprise about 0.4% of the sample.

CDR1 MRHNA and CDR2 SNTAGT are derived from the germline V gene. The CDR3 covers 16 residues, taking in both the cysteine and the phenylalanine. Nucleotide data are not available. HCMV serostatus was determined by detecting HCMV-specific IgG in serum with a commercial ELISA kit. Ficoll density gradient centrifugation was used to isolate peripheral blood mononuclear cells from blood. This clonotype originated in a man aged 18 to 29 in good health. Donor details come from another sample of the same person, matched by shared clones. The V and J segments used are TRBV6-4 and TRBJ2-3; the D gene TCRdb calls, TRBD2, cannot be checked with no DNA. Sequences were obtained from blood T cells: a sorted CD56 or NKG2C T cell subset, CD4+ or CD8+ T cells, or bulk PBMC T cells (not recorded which). CDR3 protein: CASSELAGGGSDTQYF.